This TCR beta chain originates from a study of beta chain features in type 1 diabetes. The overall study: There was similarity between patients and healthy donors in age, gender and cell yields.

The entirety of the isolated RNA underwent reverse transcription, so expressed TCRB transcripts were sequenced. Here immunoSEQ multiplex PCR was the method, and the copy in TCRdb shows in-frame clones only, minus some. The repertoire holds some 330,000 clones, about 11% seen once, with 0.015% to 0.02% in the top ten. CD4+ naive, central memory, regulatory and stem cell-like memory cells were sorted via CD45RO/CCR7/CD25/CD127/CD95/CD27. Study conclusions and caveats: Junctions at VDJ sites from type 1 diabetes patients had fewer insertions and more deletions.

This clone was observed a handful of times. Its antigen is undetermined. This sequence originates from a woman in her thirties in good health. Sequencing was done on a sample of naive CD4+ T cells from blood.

Here the CDR3 reads CASSPQKSSGRDNEQFF. CDR3 nucleotides: TGTGCCAGCTCACCTCAGAAATCTAGCGGGAGGGACAATGAGCAGTTCTTC. V is TRBV18 and J is TRBJ2-1; 12 bases align to TRBD2. The CDR3 covers 17 residues. J gave up 5 bases and V 3 bases, and 8 bases lay outside the gene matches. Looked up from germline, CDR1 is KGHSH and CDR2 is LQKENI.